This T cell receptor beta chain was obtained from a study of blood T cell repertoires in COVID-19. Sequencing was performed with immunoSEQ multiplex PCR; in TCRdb, only in-frame clones are kept and a portion is missing. The table lists approximately 230,000 clones, 87% of them singletons. CDR1 MNHEY and CDR2 SVGEGT come from the germline V gene. This CDR3 is built from 17 residues. The V end lost 2 bases, the J end lost 0 bases, and 14 bases lay between the germline ends. The receptor comes from a man aged 18 to 30 with active or convalescent COVID-19. The chain carries TRBV6-2 or TRBV6-3 and TRBJ1-5; D may be TRBD1 (6 bases). The sequencing input was peripheral blood. This CDR3 reads CASSYGVDSYSNQPQHF. CDR3 DNA: TGTGCCAGCAGTTACGGCGTGGACAGCTATAGCAATCAGCCCCAGCATTTT.